This T cell receptor beta chain came from a study of OX40 agonist ivuxolimab in advanced cancers. Study as a whole: Patients in dose escalation had liver, melanoma, kidney or head and neck cancers.

The CDR3 has 13 residues. V was pared by 4 bases and J by 2 bases, with 10 bases between. CDR1 and CDR2 from the germline V gene are SGHKS and YYEKEE (reference sequence). Using immunoSEQ multiplex PCR, the repertoire was profiled, and TCRdb retains in-frame clones only, with some absent. Among around 53,000 clones listed, roughly 84% were seen once. The material was CD4+ or CD8+ T cells sorted from blood, obtained in a trial of the OX40 agonist ivuxolimab. The chain couples TRBV5-5 to TRBJ2-7; D perhaps matches TRBD1 (5 bases). This clonotype was obtained from an adult with an advanced solid tumor such as melanoma, head and neck, liver or kidney cancer. The CDR3 region is CASSTDITYEQYF. The CDR3 region has the DNA TGTGCCAGCAGCACGGACATAACCTACGAGCAGTACTTC.